This record covers a single TCR beta chain. Its antigen is not yet known. Base qualities are not provided; no much larger clone lies one nucleotide away. The sample comes from a study of blood T cell repertoires in COVID-19 (dated by TCRdb to 2020 to 2022). The study in broad terms: The collaborator samples originated in the United States, Italy and Spain and spanned the acute and convalescent phases of COVID-19. The repertoires were released in a freely available public database intended as a resource for research on the immune response to SARS-CoV-2. Subjects who had been exposed to COVID-19, were actively infected with it, or had recovered from it provided the deeply sampled blood TCRbeta repertoires that made up the dataset. Where HLA class I and class II types were available, the types were taken from metadata supplied by the sample provider, not from assay-based typing. The material from the prospective study consisted of cDNA or gDNA derived from T cells, B-cell-depleted T cells, or PBMCs. Samples came from the ongoing ImmuneRACE study (first 160 participants) plus 1,254 subjects from 6 global collaborators. Sample metadata almost always included a de-identified subject ID, COVID-19 status, age in years and sex.

In Seattle, one collaborating source enrolled patients while the infection was active and tracked those patients longitudinally over the course of disease. The collaborating institutions used their own protocols to collect whole blood in K2EDTA tubes. For TCRbeta analysis, collaborators shipped samples in one of three forms: frozen whole blood, isolated PBMCs, or DNA extracted from either of those sample types. The immunoSEQ Assay, a bias-controlled multiplex PCR, was used to amplify TCRbeta CDR3 regions from genomic DNA. As for how the authors treated the data: Nucleated cell counts per sample were estimated from amplification of reference gene primers within the assay. To quantify the absolute abundance of each unique TCRbeta CDR3 rearrangement, sequence reads were collapsed and filtered. For each sample, productive Simpson clonality was calculated by taking the square root of Simpson's diversity index across productive rearrangements. TCRdb took this table from immuneACCESS and kept in-frame rearrangements with V and J called. Such tables lack part of the clones; where checked against another copy, unresolved V genes explain under half of the gap, and the rest is unexplained. Clone size and V and J calls were adopted from that table, with D and trimming inferred from the DNA. The sample table records roughly 68,000 clones; about 92% of these occur just once. The top ten clones comprise roughly 0.47% of the sample.

As encoded in the germline V gene, CDR1 is MNHEY while CDR2 is SVGEGT. Trimming accounts for 0 bases at V and 5 bases at J, while the number of junction bases matched to no gene is 11. The CDR3 spans 17 residues, from the cysteine through the phenylalanine. Of all the DNA, just the CDR3 is kept, 51 bases in frame from base 1. The study at large found these results: Clinical and demographic metadata were provided uncurated, with the amount varying by source and participant.

The rearrangement combines TRBV6-2 or TRBV6-3 with TRBJ1-1, and 8 junction bases match TRBD1. This clonotype originated in a man aged 50 to 60 with COVID-19, enrolled during active disease. The source material was peripheral blood. For the CDR3, the sequence is CASSYSIQRQGYTEAFF. DNA sequence: TGTGCCAGCAGTTACTCGATCCAGCGACAGGGGTATACTGAAGCTTTCTTT.